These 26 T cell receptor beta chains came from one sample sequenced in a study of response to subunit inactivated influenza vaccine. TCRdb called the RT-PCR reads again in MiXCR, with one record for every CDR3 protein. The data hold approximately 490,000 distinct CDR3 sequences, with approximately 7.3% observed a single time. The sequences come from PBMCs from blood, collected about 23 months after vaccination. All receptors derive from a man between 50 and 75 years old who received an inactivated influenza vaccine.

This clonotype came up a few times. This chain's CDR3 is CASSLRVQGSGYTF. Written as DNA, the CDR3 is TGCGCCAGCAGCTTGAGGGTCCAGGGTAGTGGCTACACCTTC. This chain joins TRBV5-1 and TRBJ1-2, with TRBD1 as a possible D gene (5 bases). Germline V gives CDR1 SGHRS, CDR2 YFSETQ. V was pared by 1 base and J by 7 bases, with 14 bases between. This CDR3 is 14 amino acids long.

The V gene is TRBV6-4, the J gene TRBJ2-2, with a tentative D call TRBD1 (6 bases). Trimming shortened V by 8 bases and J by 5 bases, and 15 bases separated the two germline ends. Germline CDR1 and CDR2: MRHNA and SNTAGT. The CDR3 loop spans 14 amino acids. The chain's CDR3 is CASLANTGTGELFF. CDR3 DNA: TGTGCCAGCCTCGCAAATACAGGGACCGGGGAGCTGTTTTTT.

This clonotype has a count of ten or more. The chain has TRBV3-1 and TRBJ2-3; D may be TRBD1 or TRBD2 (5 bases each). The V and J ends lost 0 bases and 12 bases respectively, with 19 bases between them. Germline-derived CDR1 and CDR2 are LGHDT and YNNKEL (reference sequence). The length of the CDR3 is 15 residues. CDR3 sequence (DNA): TGTGCCAGCAGCCAAGATCTCTCTTCCGGGACCCTTCAGTATTTT. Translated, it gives CASSQDLSSGTLQYF.

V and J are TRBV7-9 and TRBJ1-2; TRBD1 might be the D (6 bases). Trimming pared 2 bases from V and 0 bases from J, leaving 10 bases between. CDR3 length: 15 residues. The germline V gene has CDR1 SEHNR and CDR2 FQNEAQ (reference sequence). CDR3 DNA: TGTGCCAGCAGCTTATCACAGGGTACTAACTATGGCTACACCTTC. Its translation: CASSLSQGTNYGYTF.

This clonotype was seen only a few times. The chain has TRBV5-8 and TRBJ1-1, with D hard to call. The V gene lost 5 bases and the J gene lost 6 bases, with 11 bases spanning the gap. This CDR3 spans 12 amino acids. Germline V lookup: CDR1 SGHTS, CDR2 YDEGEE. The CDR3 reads CASSIYRAEAFF. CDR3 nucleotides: TGTGCCAGCAGTATCTACAGAGCTGAAGCTTTCTTT.

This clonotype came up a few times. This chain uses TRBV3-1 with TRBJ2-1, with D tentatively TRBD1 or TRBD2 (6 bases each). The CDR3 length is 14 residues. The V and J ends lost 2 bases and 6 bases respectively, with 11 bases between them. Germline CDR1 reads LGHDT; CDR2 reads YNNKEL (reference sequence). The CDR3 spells CASSQRGAANEQFF. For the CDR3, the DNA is TGTGCCAGCAGCCAAAGGGGGGCAGCCAATGAGCAGTTCTTC.

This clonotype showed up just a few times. CDR3 region: CASRRLTSGTDTQYF. The CDR3 nucleotides read TGTGCCAGCAGGAGACTAACGTCTGGCACAGATACGCAGTATTTT. This sequence joins TRBV2 and TRBJ2-3; maybe TRBD2 (5 bases). Germline-derived CDR1 and CDR2 are SNHLY and FYNNEI. V was pared by 6 bases and J by 1 base, with 14 bases between. The CDR3 spans 15 residues.

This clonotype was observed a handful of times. DNA of the CDR3: TGTGCCAGCAGCGAAACGGGCCGAAGGTGGGAGCAGTACTTC. Translating gives CASSETGRRWEQYF. The V gene is TRBV7-9, the J gene TRBJ2-7, with D uncertain. The germline CDR1 and CDR2 sequences are SEHNR and FQNEAQ (reference sequence). This CDR3 spans 14 amino acids. Trimming removed 5 bases from V and 7 bases from J, with 18 bases in between.

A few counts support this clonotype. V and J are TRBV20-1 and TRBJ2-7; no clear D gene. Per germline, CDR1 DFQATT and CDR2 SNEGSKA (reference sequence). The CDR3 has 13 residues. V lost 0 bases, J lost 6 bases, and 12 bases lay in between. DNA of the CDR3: TGCAGTGCTAGAGATTTGGAGAACGGCGAGCAGTACTTC. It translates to CSARDLENGEQYF.

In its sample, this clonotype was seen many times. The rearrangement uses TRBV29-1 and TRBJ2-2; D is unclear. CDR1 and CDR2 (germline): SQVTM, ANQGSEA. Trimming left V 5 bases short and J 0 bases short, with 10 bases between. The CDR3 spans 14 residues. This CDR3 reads CSVKVRANTGELFF. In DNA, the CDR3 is TGCAGCGTTAAGGTTCGCGCGAACACCGGGGAGCTGTTTTTT.

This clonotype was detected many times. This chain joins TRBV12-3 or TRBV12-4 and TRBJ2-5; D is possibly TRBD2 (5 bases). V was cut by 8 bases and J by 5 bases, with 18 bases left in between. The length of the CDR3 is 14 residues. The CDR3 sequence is CASRPSSSGETQYF. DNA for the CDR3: TGTGCCAGCCGCCCTTCTTCCTCGGGGGAGACCCAGTACTTC.

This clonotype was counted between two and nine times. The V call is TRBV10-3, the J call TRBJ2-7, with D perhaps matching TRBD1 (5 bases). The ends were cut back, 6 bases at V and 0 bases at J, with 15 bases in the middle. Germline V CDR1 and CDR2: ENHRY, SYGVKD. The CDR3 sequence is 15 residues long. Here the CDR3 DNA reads TGTGCCATCAGGACCCTGACAGCAAACTCCTACGAGCAGTACTTC. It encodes CAIRTLTANSYEQYF.

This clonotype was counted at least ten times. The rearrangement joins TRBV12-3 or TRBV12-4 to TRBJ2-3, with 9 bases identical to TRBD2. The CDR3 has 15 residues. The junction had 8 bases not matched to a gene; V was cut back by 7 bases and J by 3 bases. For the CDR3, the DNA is TGTGCCAGCATGAACCTAGCGGGGCTAACAGATACGCAGTATTTT. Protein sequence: CASMNLAGLTDTQYF.

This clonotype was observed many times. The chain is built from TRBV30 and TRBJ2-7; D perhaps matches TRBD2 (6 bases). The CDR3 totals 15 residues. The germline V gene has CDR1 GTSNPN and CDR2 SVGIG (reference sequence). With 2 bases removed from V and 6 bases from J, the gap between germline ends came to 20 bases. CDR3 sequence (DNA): TGTGCCTGGAGTAGCTCCGGGACTGCGGGGTCCGAGCAGTACTTC. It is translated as CAWSSSGTAGSEQYF.

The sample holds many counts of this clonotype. CDR3 amino acids: CASSLVYRQTQYF. The CDR3 DNA is TGTGCCAGCAGTTTAGTCTACCGGCAGACCCAGTACTTC. This chain connects TRBV12-3 or TRBV12-4 to TRBJ2-5, with no clear D. V was clipped by 1 base and J by 6 bases, with 9 bases between them. This CDR3 comprises 13 residues.

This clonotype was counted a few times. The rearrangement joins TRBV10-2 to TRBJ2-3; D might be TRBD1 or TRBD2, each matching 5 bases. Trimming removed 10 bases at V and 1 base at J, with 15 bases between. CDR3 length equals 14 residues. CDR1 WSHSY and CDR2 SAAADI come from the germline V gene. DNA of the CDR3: TGCGCCACCCTGAGGGGTCCGGGCACAGATACGCAGTATTTT. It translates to CATLRGPGTDTQYF.

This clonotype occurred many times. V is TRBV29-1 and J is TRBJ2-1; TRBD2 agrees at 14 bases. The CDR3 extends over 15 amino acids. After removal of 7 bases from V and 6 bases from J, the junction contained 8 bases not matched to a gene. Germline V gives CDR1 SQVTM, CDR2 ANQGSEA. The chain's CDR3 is CSGKKGLAGGNEQFF. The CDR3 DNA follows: TGCAGCGGGAAAAAAGGACTAGCGGGAGGCAATGAGCAGTTCTTC.

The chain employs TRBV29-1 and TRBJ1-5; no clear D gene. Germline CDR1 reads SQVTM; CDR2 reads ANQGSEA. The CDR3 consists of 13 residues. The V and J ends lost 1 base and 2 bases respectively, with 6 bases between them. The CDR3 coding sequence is TGCAGCGTTGAAGGAGAGGGCAATCAGCCCCAGCATTTT. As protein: CSVEGEGNQPQHF. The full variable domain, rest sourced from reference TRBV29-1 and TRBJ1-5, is SAVISQKPSRDICQRGTSLTIQCQVDSQVTMMFWYRQQPGQSLTLIATANQGSEATYESGFVIDKFPISRPNLTFSTLTVSNMSPEDSSIYLCSVEGEGNQPQHFGDGTRLSIL.

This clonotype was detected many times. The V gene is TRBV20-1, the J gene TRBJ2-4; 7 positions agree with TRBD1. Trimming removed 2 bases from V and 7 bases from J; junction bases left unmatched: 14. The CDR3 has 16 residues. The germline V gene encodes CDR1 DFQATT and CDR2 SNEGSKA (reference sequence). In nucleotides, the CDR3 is TGCAGTGCTAGAACGGACAGGATCAATCTAGGGAACATTCAGTACTTC. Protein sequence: CSARTDRINLGNIQYF.

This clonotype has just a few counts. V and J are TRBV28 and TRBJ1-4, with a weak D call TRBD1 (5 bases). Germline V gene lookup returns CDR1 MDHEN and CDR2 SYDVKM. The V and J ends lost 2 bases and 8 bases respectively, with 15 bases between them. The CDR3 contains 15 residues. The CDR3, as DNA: TGTGCCAGCAGTTTAGGCAGGGCCGGGGTCGAAAAACTGTTTTTT. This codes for CASSLGRAGVEKLFF.

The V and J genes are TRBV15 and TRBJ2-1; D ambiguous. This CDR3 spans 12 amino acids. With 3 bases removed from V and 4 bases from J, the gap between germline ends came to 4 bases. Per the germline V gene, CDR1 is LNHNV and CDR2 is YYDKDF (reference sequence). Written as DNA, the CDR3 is TGTGCCACCAGCAGCTCGTACAATGAGCAGTTCTTC. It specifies CATSSSYNEQFF.

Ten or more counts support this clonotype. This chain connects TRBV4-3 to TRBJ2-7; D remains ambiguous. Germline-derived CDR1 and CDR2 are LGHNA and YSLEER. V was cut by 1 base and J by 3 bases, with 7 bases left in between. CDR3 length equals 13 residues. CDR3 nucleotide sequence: TGCGCCAGCAGCCAAGCTCGAGGCTACGAGCAGTACTTC. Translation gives CASSQARGYEQYF.

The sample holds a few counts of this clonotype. The CDR3 protein is CASSPLLVLAKNIQYF. Written as DNA, the CDR3 is TGTGCCAGCAGTCCTCTCTTAGTACTAGCCAAAAACATTCAGTACTTC. The chain recombines TRBV12-3 or TRBV12-4 with TRBJ2-4; D is unresolved. The CDR3 consists of 16 residues. V lost 5 bases and J lost 0, with 14 bases in between.

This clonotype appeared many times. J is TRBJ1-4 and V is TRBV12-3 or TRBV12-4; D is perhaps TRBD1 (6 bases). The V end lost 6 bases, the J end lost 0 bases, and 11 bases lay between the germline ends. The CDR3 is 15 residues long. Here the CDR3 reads CASSPNRATNEKLFF. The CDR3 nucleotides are TGTGCCAGCAGCCCGAACAGGGCAACTAATGAAAAACTGTTTTTT.

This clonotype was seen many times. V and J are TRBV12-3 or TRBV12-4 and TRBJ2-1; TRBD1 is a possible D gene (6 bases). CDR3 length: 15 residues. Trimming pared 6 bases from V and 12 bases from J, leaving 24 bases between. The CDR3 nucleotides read TGTGCCAGCAGATCCGGGACAACCCCTATAAGTGTGCAGTTCTTC. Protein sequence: CASRSGTTPISVQFF.

The CDR3 DNA is TGTGCCAGCAGCTTAGCTAGGACAGGCACCTACGAGCAGTACTTC. As protein: CASSLARTGTYEQYF. The chain carries TRBV7-8 and TRBJ2-7; 7 nucleotides align to TRBD1. Germline assignment: CDR1 SGHVS and CDR2 FQNEAQ. J was trimmed by 2 bases and V by 0 bases; bases with no gene match: 4. The CDR3 has 15 residues.